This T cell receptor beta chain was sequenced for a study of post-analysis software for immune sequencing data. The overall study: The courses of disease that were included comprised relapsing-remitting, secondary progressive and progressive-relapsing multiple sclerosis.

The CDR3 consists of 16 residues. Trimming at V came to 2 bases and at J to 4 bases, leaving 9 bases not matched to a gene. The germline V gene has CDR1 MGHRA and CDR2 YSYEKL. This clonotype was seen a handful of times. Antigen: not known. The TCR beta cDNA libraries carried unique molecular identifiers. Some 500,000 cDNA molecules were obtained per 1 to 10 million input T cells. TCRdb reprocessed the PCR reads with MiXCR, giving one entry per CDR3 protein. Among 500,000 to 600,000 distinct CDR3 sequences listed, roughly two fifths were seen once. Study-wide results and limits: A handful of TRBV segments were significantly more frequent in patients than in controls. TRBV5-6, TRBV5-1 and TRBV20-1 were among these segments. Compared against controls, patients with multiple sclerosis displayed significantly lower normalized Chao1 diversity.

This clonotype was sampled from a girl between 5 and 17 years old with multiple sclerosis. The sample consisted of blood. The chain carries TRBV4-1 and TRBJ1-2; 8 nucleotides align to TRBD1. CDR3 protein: CASSQPTRGTGYGYTF. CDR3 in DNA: TGCGCCAGCAGCCAACCGACCCGCGGGACAGGCTATGGCTACACCTTC.